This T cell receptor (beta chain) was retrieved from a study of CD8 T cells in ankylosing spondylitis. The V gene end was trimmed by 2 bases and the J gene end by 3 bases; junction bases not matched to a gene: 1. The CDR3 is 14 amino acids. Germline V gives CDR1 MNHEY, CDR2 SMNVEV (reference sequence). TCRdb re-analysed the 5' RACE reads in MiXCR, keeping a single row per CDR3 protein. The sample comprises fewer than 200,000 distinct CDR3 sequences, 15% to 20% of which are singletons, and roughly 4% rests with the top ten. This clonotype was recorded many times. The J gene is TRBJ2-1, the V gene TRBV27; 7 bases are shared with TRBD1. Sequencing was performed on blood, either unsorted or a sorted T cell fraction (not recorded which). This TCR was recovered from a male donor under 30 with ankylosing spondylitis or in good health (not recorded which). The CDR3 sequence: CASSLRGLYNEQFF. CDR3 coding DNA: TGTGCCAGCAGTTTAAGGGGGCTCTACAATGAGCAGTTCTTC.